The clone carrying this T cell receptor beta chain was counted ten times or more. The entry originates in a study of T cells in Graves' hyperthyroidism and ophthalmopathy. With a duration under 2 months, the hyperthyroidism was newly diagnosed in patients aged 18 to 65. What was amplified from RNA transcripts were TCR beta CDR3 regions. The HTBI primer set was used in a first-round RT-PCR of the TCR CDR3. TCRdb passed the multiplex PCR reads through MiXCR, listing each CDR3 protein once. The repertoire holds approximately 360,000 distinct CDR3 sequences, with less than 20% as singletons. CDR1 SNHLY and CDR2 FYNNEI come from the germline V gene. Trimming left V 8 bases short and J 3 bases short, with 11 bases between. This CDR3 spans 12 amino acids.

The sample comprised blood. This receptor was identified in a woman younger than 30 with Graves' hyperthyroidism that later progressed to Graves' ophthalmopathy. The chain employs TRBV2 and TRBJ2-7, with a possible D match to TRBD1 (6 bases). Here the CDR3 reads CASLMTGYEQYF. The CDR3, as DNA: TGTGCCAGCCTTATGACAGGCTACGAGCAGTACTTC.